One and the same sample provided the 20 T cell receptor beta chains below, sequenced in a study of CD8 T cells in ankylosing spondylitis (TCRdb year 2017). The library was produced with 5' RACE. These reads were obtained on an Illumina HiSeq 2500. TCRdb trimmed the raw reads at Q25, called clones with MiXCR and kept productive beta chains. Entries that share a CDR3 protein sequence are merged under the most common genes and DNA. The sample profile shows tens of thousands of distinct CDR3 sequences; about 5% of them were found once. The ten top clones hold about 2.2% of the sample. Material for sequencing was blood, either unsorted or a sorted T cell fraction (not recorded which). The receptors were gathered from a male donor with ankylosing spondylitis or in good health (not recorded which).

This clonotype was picked up many times. In DNA, the CDR3 is TGTGCCAGCAGCCAAGGACCAGGGAACACTGAAGCTTTCTTT. Its translation: CASSQGPGNTEAFF. The rearrangement joins TRBV3-1 to TRBJ1-1, with D unclear. The length of the CDR3 is 14 residues. Trimming removed 1 base from V and 1 base from J, with 7 bases in between. CDR1 is LGHDT, CDR2 YNNKEL, per germline (reference sequence).

This clonotype was detected ten times or more. J is TRBJ2-1 and V is TRBV7-3; TRBD2 matches 11 bases. The germline gives CDR1 SGHTA, CDR2 FQGTGA. V lost 1 base to trimming and J lost 2 bases; unmatched junction nucleotides: 7. The CDR3 loop spans 18 amino acids. Written as DNA, the CDR3 is TGTGCCAGCAGCTTAATACCTAGCGGGGGGCATGCCTACAATGAGCAGTTCTTC. Protein sequence: CASSLIPSGGHAYNEQFF.

This clonotype has a count of ten or more. The chain employs TRBV7-9 and TRBJ2-3; possible D gene TRBD1, 5 bases. This CDR3 is 16 amino acids long. Trimming took 1 base from V and 0 from J, leaving 11 bases between them. Per the germline V gene, CDR1 is SEHNR and CDR2 is FQNEAQ (reference sequence). The CDR3 nucleotides are TGTGCCAGCAGCTTAGAAGGGGCGAGTAGCACAGATACGCAGTATTTT. Protein product: CASSLEGASSTDTQYF.

The sample holds many counts of this clonotype. The rearrangement links TRBV11-2 to TRBJ2-5, with a possible D match to TRBD1 (7 bases). The CDR3 has 15 residues. The V gene's germline CDR1 is SGHAT and CDR2 FQNNGV. Trimming took 4 bases from V and 7 from J, leaving 19 bases between them. CDR3: CASSSGDSLGGTQYF. The CDR3 region has the DNA TGTGCCAGCAGCTCGGGGGACAGCCTCGGGGGGACCCAGTACTTC.

At least ten counts were recorded for this clonotype. The CDR3 sequence is CASRRMTGEAYEQYF. The CDR3 DNA reads TGCGCCAGCAGGAGGATGACAGGGGAGGCCTACGAGCAGTACTTC. V is TRBV4-1 and J is TRBJ2-7; the match to TRBD1 covers 8 bases. Germline lookup yields CDR1 MGHRA and CDR2 YSYEKL. The CDR3 loop spans 15 amino acids. V shed 6 bases and J 2 bases; nucleotides not matched to a gene: 9.

This clonotype was detected many times. In DNA, the CDR3 is TGTGCCAGCCTTCTAGAGGTGTCCTCCTACGAGCAGTACTTC. Its protein is CASLLEVSSYEQYF. This chain joins TRBV2 and TRBJ2-7; the D is unclear. Deletions cut 8 bases from V and 0 bases from J, with 14 bases between. The germline V gene encodes CDR1 SNHLY and CDR2 FYNNEI. The CDR3 covers 14 residues. Variable domain in full (rest from reference TRBV2 and TRBJ2-7): EPEVTQTPSHQVTQMGQEVILRCVPISNHLYFYWYRQILGQKVEFLVSFYNNEISEKSEIFDDQFSVERPDGSNFTLKIRSTKLEDSAMYFCASLLEVSSYEQYFGPGTRLTVT.

This clonotype was seen many times. V is TRBV6-1 and J is TRBJ1-2, with 7 bases fitting TRBD1. The germline CDR1 and CDR2 sequences are MNHNS and SASEGT. The CDR3 runs 15 residues. J was trimmed by 7 bases and V by 4 bases; bases with no gene match: 12. As DNA, the CDR3 is TGTGCCAGCAGTGGGACCAATGACAGGGTGGTTGGCTACACCTTC. Encoded protein: CASSGTNDRVVGYTF.

This clonotype was recorded at least ten times. The J gene is TRBJ1-1, the V gene TRBV6-5; maybe TRBD1 (6 bases). The V and J ends lost 2 bases and 7 bases respectively, with 14 bases between them. The CDR3 has 14 amino acids. Germline V gives CDR1 MNHEY, CDR2 SVGAGI. The CDR3 sequence is CASSYAGTSGEAFF. CDR3 DNA: TGTGCCAGCAGTTACGCCGGGACATCGGGTGAAGCTTTCTTT.

The sample holds many counts of this clonotype. The chain uses TRBV6-4 and TRBJ2-3, with D perhaps being TRBD1 or TRBD2 (5 bases each). The CDR3 length is 13 residues. V was cut by 4 bases and J by 0 bases, with 5 bases left in between. The V gene's germline CDR1 is MRHNA and CDR2 SNTAGT. As DNA, the CDR3 is TGTGCCAGCAGTGGGGACAGCACAGATACGCAGTATTTT. This encodes CASSGDSTDTQYF.

In this sample, this clonotype turned up many times. CDR3 residues: CSADLTGSRVYNEQFF. The CDR3 DNA follows: TGCAGTGCTGATTTGACAGGGTCCAGGGTATACAATGAGCAGTTCTTC. The rearrangement joins TRBV20-1 to TRBJ2-1; 7 positions agree with TRBD1. The V segment lost 5 bases and the J segment 4 bases; nucleotides outside the gene matches: 14. The germline V gene encodes CDR1 DFQATT and CDR2 SNEGSKA (reference sequence). The CDR3 covers 16 residues.

This clonotype came up many times. This chain links TRBV5-1 with TRBJ2-2, with D possibly TRBD2 on 5 matching bases. CDR3 size: 14 residues. Between the trimmed V and J ends, which lost 0 bases and 3 bases, there was a span of 6 bases. The V gene's germline CDR1 is SGHRS and CDR2 YFSETQ. CDR3 sequence (DNA): TGCGCCAGCAGCTTGGGGGGAGACACCGGGGAGCTGTTTTTT. Encoded protein: CASSLGGDTGELFF.

This clonotype was seen ten or more times. The chain couples TRBV20-1 to TRBJ2-2; 11 bases fit TRBD1. Germline CDR1 and CDR2: DFQATT and SNEGSKA (reference sequence). This CDR3 is 16 amino acids long. The ends lost 1 base at V and 3 bases at J; junction bases unmatched: 4. CDR3 region: CSARAGTGGYTGELFF. CDR3 bases: TGCAGTGCTAGAGCCGGGACAGGGGGTTACACCGGGGAGCTGTTTTTT.

This clonotype was recorded at least ten times. The chain couples TRBV5-1 to TRBJ2-3; D is unclear. The CDR3 totals 14 residues. Germline lookup yields CDR1 SGHRS and CDR2 YFSETQ. The V gene lost 3 bases and the J gene lost 3 bases, with 11 bases spanning the gap. For the CDR3, the DNA is TGCGCCAGCAGCTACCGGCTCGGGACAGATACGCAGTATTTT. The encoded protein is CASSYRLGTDTQYF. The whole variable domain, remainder taken from reference TRBV5-1 and TRBJ2-3, is KAGVTQTPRYLIKTRGQQVTLSCSPISGHRSVSWYQQTPGQGLQFLFEYFSETQRNKGNFPGRFSGRQFSNSRSEMNVSTLELGDSALYLCASSYRLGTDTQYFGPGTRLTVL.

This clonotype has a count of ten or more. CDR3 sequence: CASSQAYGGYYTDTQYF. In DNA form, the CDR3 reads TGTGCCAGCAGCCAAGCTTACGGGGGCTATTACACAGATACGCAGTATTTT. This chain links TRBV4-2 with TRBJ2-3; D tentatively reads TRBD1 or TRBD2 (6 bases each). V was shortened by 1 base and J by 2 bases, with 16 bases between the two germline ends. The germline V gene has CDR1 LGHNA and CDR2 YNFKEQ. The length of the CDR3 is 17 residues.

Ten or more counts support this clonotype. The V call is TRBV6-2 or TRBV6-3, the J call TRBJ1-1; tentatively, D is TRBD1 (5 bases). Germline CDR1 reads MNHEY; CDR2 reads SVGEGT. The CDR3 length is 17 residues. Trimming pared 0 bases from V and 0 bases from J, leaving 14 bases between. The CDR3 loop is CASSYSTTASLNTEAFF. CDR3 DNA: TGTGCCAGCAGTTACTCGACGACAGCTTCCCTGAACACTGAAGCTTTCTTT.

This clonotype was observed many times. The chain carries TRBV4-2 and TRBJ2-7; tentatively, D is TRBD1 (5 bases). The CDR3 runs 16 residues. CDR1 LGHNA and CDR2 YNFKEQ come from the germline V gene. V dropped 1 base and J dropped 2 bases, with 15 bases sitting between them. The CDR3 coding sequence is TGTGCCAGCAGCCAAGCCCAGGGCCAGAGTCCCTACGAGCAGTACTTC. Its protein product is CASSQAQGQSPYEQYF.

In its sample, this clonotype was seen many times. This sequence joins TRBV5-6 and TRBJ2-5; D is unresolved. V was clipped by 4 bases and J by 4 bases, with 14 bases between them. CDR1 SGHDT and CDR2 YYEEEE come from the germline V gene. This CDR3 region has 14 residues. CDR3 nucleotides: TGTGCCAGCAGCCTCCCCCCGGAGTCAGAGACCCAGTACTTC. This gives the protein CASSLPPESETQYF.

The chain employs TRBV20-1 and TRBJ2-3, with D possibly being TRBD1 or TRBD2 (5 bases each). Between the trimmed V and J ends, which lost 3 bases and 11 bases, there was a span of 15 bases. The CDR3 is 12 residues long. CDR1 is DFQATT and CDR2 is SNEGSKA in the germline V gene (reference sequence). The CDR3 bases are TGCAGTGCTAGCGGTTTAGGGGAGATGCAGTATTTT. The encoded protein is CSASGLGEMQYF.

There are many counts of this clonotype. One junction end does not reproduce the germline sequence, and a read error may be involved. This chain joins TRBV30 and TRBJ1-4; D remains unclear. This CDR3 is 14 amino acids long. CDR1 is GTSNPN and CDR2 is SVGIG in the germline V gene (reference sequence). CDR3 residues: CAWSPTSPGEKLLF. The CDR3 region has the DNA TGTGCCTGGAGTCCCACGTCTCCGGGAGAAAAACTGCTTTTT.

This clonotype was counted many times. This chain links TRBV10-3 with TRBJ2-5, with D maybe TRBD2 (6 bases). The V gene's germline CDR1 is ENHRY and CDR2 SYGVKD. Trimming removed 10 bases at V and 5 bases at J, with 20 bases between. The CDR3 sequence is 14 residues long. The CDR3 coding sequence is TGTGCCACTTCCCATTATGAGGGGAGGGAGACCCAGTACTTC. It encodes CATSHYEGRETQYF.